This T cell receptor (beta chain) was profiled in a study of cytomegalovirus exposure and HLA in healthy donors. Whole-study results and caveats: Highest at DRB1 and lowest at HLA-C, TCR association rates differed among HLA loci in a later analysis.

This CDR3 region has 12 residues. The ends were cut back, 6 bases at V and 4 bases at J, with 10 bases in the middle. CDR1 and CDR2 (germline): MNHEY, SVGAGI. The PCR employed 60 Vbeta primers together with 13 Jbeta primers. Assay: immunoSEQ multiplex PCR; the TCRdb copy retains only in-frame clones and omits some. The data hold under 130,000 clones, with 78% observed a single time. A word on this clone: Its antigen is as yet unknown.

The sample comprised PBMCs. This TCR was recovered from a young man in good health and CMV-seronegative. The chain carries TRBV6-5 and TRBJ2-7, with D perhaps matching TRBD1 (5 bases). The CDR3 protein is CASSPNRYEQYF. The CDR3, as DNA: TGTGCCAGCAGCCCTAACAGGTACGAGCAGTACTTC.